These 20 T cell receptor beta chains share one sample of origin, sequenced in a study of tumor-infiltrating lymphocytes in primary liver carcinoma. Total RNA and DNA came together from 20-30 mg of bulk tissue without cell sorting. TCR beta cDNA was made from 450 to 600 ng total RNA with a constant-region primer. Three nested multiplex PCR rounds, a slightly modified ARM-PCR, produced the libraries for TCR beta. TRBV1-TRBV30 forward primers and a C-beta reverse primer were used in the first two PCR rounds, which each ran for about 10 cycles. MiXCR was run by TCRdb on the multiplex PCR reads, yielding one entry per CDR3 protein. The data contain 40,000 to 50,000 distinct CDR3 sequences, around three quarters of them singletons. Sequenced sample: liver tumor tissue from sampling region 3. Subset noted: tumor region T3, left-lateral pole. The source of these receptors is a man between 40 and 49 years old with primary liver carcinoma and hepatitis B virus infection.

This CDR3 is CASTLELAGEVNNEQFF. In nucleotides, the CDR3 is TGTGCCAGCACCCTGGAACTAGCGGGAGAAGTTAACAATGAGCAGTTCTTC. The V gene is TRBV11-1, the J gene TRBJ2-1; 11 positions agree with TRBD2. Germline lookup yields CDR1 SGHAT and CDR2 FQDESV (reference sequence). The V and J ends lost 7 bases and 5 bases, in that order; junction bases with no gene match: 13. The CDR3 has 17 residues.

Details on this clonotype: Sequence at one end of the junction differs from germline and may be a read error. The chain employs TRBV11-2 and TRBJ1-4; a weak D match, TRBD1 (5 bases). The CDR3 is 14 residues long. From germline, CDR1 is SGHAT and CDR2 FQNNGV. The chain's CDR3 is CASGLGVGDEKLFF. CDR3 DNA: TGTGCCAGCGGCTTAGGGGTTGGGGACGAAAAACTATTTTTT.

Concerning this clonotype: A read error may produce the germline difference seen at one junction end. The chain recombines TRBV7-8 with TRBJ1-2; 8 bases align to TRBD1. The CDR3 is 15 amino acids. Germline V gene sequence: CDR1 SGHVS, CDR2 FQNEAQ. The CDR3 is CASSWRTGNPYGYTF. The DNA for the CDR3 is TGTGCCAGCAGCTGGAGGACAGGGAACCCCTATGGTTACACCTTC.

About this clonotype: A single base separates this from a much larger clone, so it may be a read error. The V gene is TRBV30, the J gene TRBJ2-7; D is ambiguous. Germline CDR1 and CDR2: GTSNPN and SVGIG (reference sequence). CDR3 length equals 13 residues. CDR3: CAWSFGHSYEKYF. CDR3 nucleotides: TGTGCCTGGAGTTTCGGCCACTCCTACGAGAAGTACTTC.

This clonotype was observed many times. V is TRBV20-1 and J is TRBJ2-1, with a possible D match to TRBD1 (5 bases). Germline CDR1 reads DFQATT; CDR2 reads SNEGSKA (reference sequence). CDR3 size: 14 residues. Trimming took 0 bases from V and 7 from J, leaving 13 bases between them. The CDR3 DNA reads as TGCAGTGCTAGAGATTTACAGGAGATTAATGAGCAGTTCTTC. This encodes CSARDLQEINEQFF.

This clonotype was counted a few times. V and J are TRBV19 and TRBJ2-3, with a weak D call TRBD2 (6 bases). This CDR3 contains 15 residues. CDR1 and CDR2 (germline): LNHDA, SQIVND (reference sequence). The V end was cut by 10 bases, the J end by 2 bases, with 19 bases between. The CDR3 region is CAIRDTGDSTDTQYF. CDR3 sequence (DNA): TGTGCCATCAGAGACACGGGAGACTCCACAGATACGCAGTATTTT.

For this clonotype: The final CDR3 position lacks the conserved phenylalanine or tryptophan, pointing to a likely read error. This chain uses TRBV13 with TRBJ1-1; tentatively, D is TRBD1 (5 bases). The CDR3 has 16 residues. The V gene's germline CDR1 is PRHDT and CDR2 FYEKMQ (reference sequence). V lost 4 bases and J lost 6, with 21 bases in between. The DNA of the CDR3 is TGTGCCAGCAGCTGGCGGGGCGCAGATATCGCCTCTGAAGCTTTCTTA. Translation gives CASSWRGADIASEAFL.

As concerns this clonotype: The CDR3 end shows no conserved phenylalanine or tryptophan, and so a read error is likely. J is TRBJ2-1 and V is TRBV5-1; tentative D call: TRBD1 (5 bases). CDR1 and CDR2 from the germline V gene are SGHRS and YFSETQ. V was pared by 4 bases and J by 5 bases, with 16 bases between. CDR3 size: 15 residues. CDR3 amino acids: CASSPTGAVNNEQFL. CDR3 coding DNA: TGCGCCAGCAGCCCTACTGGGGCAGTAAACAATGAGCAGTTCTTA.

V and J are TRBV20-1 and TRBJ2-3; 9 bases match TRBD2. In germline, CDR1 is DFQATT, CDR2 SNEGSKA (reference sequence). There are 15 residues in the CDR3. The CDR3 protein is CSGSTRTSGTDTQYF. CDR3 coding DNA: TGCAGCGGCTCTACCCGGACTAGCGGCACAGATACGCAGTATTTT.

About this clonotype itself: No conserved phenylalanine or tryptophan is present at the end of the CDR3, so a read error is the likely explanation. The chain uses TRBV11-2 and TRBJ2-2; 9 bases are a match to TRBD2. Germline trimming cut 1 base from V and 4 bases from J; bases unmatched to any gene: 4. Germline values: CDR1 SGHAT, CDR2 FQNNGV. This CDR3 contains 16 residues. CDR3 sequence: CASSLALAGTTGELFV. The CDR3 region has the DNA TGTGCCAGCAGCTTAGCCCTAGCGGGAACCACCGGGGAGCTGTTTGTT.

Note on this clonotype: A much bigger clone sits one base away, suggesting this may be a read error. V usage is TRBV5-6 and J usage is TRBJ2-1; D possibly matches TRBD1 or TRBD2 (5 bases each). This CDR3 has 18 amino acids. CDR1 is SGHDT, CDR2 YYEEEE, per germline. The CDR3 sequence is CASSSAGTARQFVNGQFF. CDR3 nucleotide sequence: TGTGCCAGCAGCTCGGCCGGGACCGCGCGGCAATTCGTCAATGGGCAGTTCTTC.

Comments on this clonotype: It is likely a read error, because the conserved phenylalanine at the end of the CDR3 is missing. The chain joins TRBV12-3 or TRBV12-4 to TRBJ2-2; no definite D call. The V end was cut by 7 bases, the J end by 2 bases, with 11 bases between. CDR3 length: 14 residues. This CDR3 reads CASTEVPNTGELFL. The CDR3 bases are TGTGCCAGCACGGAAGTTCCCAACACCGGGGAGCTGTTTCTC.

A word on this clonotype: Mismatch with germline at one junction end may stem from a read error. This chain uses TRBV6-5 with TRBJ1-2; no firm D call. The CDR3 has 12 residues. Germline V gives CDR1 MNHEY, CDR2 SVGAGI. CDR3 sequence: CANGRQFYGYTF. CDR3 sequence (DNA): TGTGCCAACGGACGCCAGTTCTATGGGTACACCTTC.

To note about this clonotype: At one boundary the junction diverges from the germline segment, which might be a read error. The gene calls are TRBV12-3 or TRBV12-4 and TRBJ2-7, with unresolved D. This CDR3 contains 12 residues. The CDR3 coding sequence is TGTACCAGCAGTCGGATGGATGGGGAGCAGTACTTC. Amino acids: CTSSRMDGEQYF.

The rearrangement uses TRBV7-2 and TRBJ1-5; 7 positions match TRBD1. The V gene's germline CDR1 is SGHTA and CDR2 FQGNSA. This CDR3 has 16 residues. Losses at the gene ends were 3 bases for V and 0 bases for J; bases not matched to a gene: 5. This chain's CDR3 is CASSLVGTASNQPQHF. CDR3 nucleotides: TGTGCCAGCAGCTTGGTCGGGACAGCTAGCAATCAGCCCCAGCATTTT.

Worth noting for this clonotype: A much larger clone differs by one base, so this may be a read error. The CDR3 ends on some other residue instead of the conserved phenylalanine or tryptophan, so this is likely a read error. The genes are TRBV16 and TRBJ1-5; 7 nucleotides align to TRBD1. V trimming: 2 bases; J trimming: 5 bases; junction bases outside the gene matches: 0. The germline CDR1 and CDR2 sequences are KGHSY and FQNENV. The CDR3 is made up of 13 amino acids. Here the CDR3 DNA reads TGTGCCAGCAGCCAAGGGACAGATCAGCCCCAGCATCTT. This codes for CASSQGTDQPQHL.

Details on this clonotype: One end of the junction fails to match germline, which may point to a read error. CDR3 loop: CPSLPPGVYTGGLFF. The CDR3 nucleotides read TGTCCCAGCCTCCCACCGGGAGTGTACACAGGGGGGCTGTTTTTT. The rearrangement uses TRBV11-2 and TRBJ2-2; 8 nucleotides align to TRBD1. This CDR3 spans 15 amino acids. CDR1 SGHAT and CDR2 FQNNGV come from the germline V gene.

To note about this clonotype: Germline is not matched at one junction end, which may reflect a read error. The chain employs TRBV29-1 and TRBJ2-1, with 10 bases matching TRBD2. CDR3 length: 17 residues. Germline-derived CDR1 and CDR2 are SQVTM and ANQGSEA. The chain's CDR3 is CSVVGTSEKGAYNEQFF. The CDR3 DNA follows: TGCAGCGTTGTAGGGACTAGCGAGAAGGGCGCCTACAATGAGCAGTTTTTC.

As for this clonotype: One end of the junction does not line up with germline, which may come from a read error. The chain uses TRBV5-1 and TRBJ2-7; 10 bases are a match to TRBD2. The CDR3 totals 15 residues. Germline-derived CDR1 and CDR2 are SGHRS and YFSETQ. The CDR3 nucleotides are TGCGCCAGCAGTTTGACTAGCGGGCAGGCCTACAAGCAGTACTTC. Translated: CASSLTSGQAYKQYF.

To note about this clonotype: One end of the junction does not line up with germline, which may come from a read error. This chain links TRBV11-2 with TRBJ2-2, with TRBD1 identical over 9 bases. This CDR3 region has 17 residues. Germline V lookup: CDR1 SGHAT, CDR2 FQNNGV. CDR3 residues: CVSSSDRDRVGTGKLFF. The CDR3, as DNA: TGTGTCAGCAGCTCTGATCGGGACAGGGTCGGCACCGGGAAGCTGTTTTTT.